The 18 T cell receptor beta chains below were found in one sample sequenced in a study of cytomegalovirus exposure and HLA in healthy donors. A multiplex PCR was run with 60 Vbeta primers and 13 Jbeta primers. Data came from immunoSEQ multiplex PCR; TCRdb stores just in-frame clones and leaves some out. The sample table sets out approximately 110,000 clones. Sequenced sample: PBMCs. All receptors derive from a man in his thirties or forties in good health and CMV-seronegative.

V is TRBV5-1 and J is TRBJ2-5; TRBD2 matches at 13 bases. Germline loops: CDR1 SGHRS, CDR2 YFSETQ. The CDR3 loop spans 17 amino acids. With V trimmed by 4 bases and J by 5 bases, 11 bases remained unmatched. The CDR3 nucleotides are TGCGCCAGCAGCAACAGAGGACTAGCGGGAGAACGGGAGACCCAGTACTTC. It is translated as CASSNRGLAGERETQYF.

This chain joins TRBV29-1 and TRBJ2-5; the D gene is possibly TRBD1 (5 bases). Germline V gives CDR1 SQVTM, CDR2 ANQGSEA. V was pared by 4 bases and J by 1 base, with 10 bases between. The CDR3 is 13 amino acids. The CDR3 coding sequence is TGCAGCGTTGTTCCCAGGGCCCAAGAGACCCAGTACTTC. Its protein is CSVVPRAQETQYF.

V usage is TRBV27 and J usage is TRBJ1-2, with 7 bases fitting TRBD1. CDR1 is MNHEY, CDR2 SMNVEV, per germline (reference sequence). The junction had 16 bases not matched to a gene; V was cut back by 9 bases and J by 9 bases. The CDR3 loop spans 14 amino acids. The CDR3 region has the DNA TGTGCCAGTGGCCCCGGCGGCAGGGGGATCCGCTACACCTTC. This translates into CASGPGGRGIRYTF.

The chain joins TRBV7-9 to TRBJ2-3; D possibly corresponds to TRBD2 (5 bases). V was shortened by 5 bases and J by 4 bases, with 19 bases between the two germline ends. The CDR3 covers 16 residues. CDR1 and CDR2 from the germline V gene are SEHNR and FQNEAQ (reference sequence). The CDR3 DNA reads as TGTGCCAGCAGCGAATGGGTTGCCGGGAACGCAGATACGCAGTATTTT. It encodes CASSEWVAGNADTQYF.

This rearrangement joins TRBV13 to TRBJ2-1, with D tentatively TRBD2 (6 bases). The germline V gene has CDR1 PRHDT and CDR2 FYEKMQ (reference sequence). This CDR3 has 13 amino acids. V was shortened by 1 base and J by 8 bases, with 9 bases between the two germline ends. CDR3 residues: CASSLAGADEQFF. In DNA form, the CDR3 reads TGTGCCAGCAGCTTAGCGGGAGCGGATGAGCAGTTCTTC. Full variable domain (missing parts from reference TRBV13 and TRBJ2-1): AAGVIQSPRHLIKEKRETATLKCYPIPRHDTVYWYQQGPGQDPQFLISFYEKMQSDKGSIPDRFSAQQFSDYHSELNMSSLELGDSALYFCASSLAGADEQFFGPGTRLTVL.

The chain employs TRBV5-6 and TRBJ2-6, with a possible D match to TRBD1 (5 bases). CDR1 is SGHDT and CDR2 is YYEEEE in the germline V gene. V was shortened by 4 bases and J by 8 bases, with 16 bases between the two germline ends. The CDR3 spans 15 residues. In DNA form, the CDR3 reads TGTGCCAGCAGCCCTGGACAAGGGTGGTCCAACGTCCTGACTTTC. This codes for CASSPGQGWSNVLTF.

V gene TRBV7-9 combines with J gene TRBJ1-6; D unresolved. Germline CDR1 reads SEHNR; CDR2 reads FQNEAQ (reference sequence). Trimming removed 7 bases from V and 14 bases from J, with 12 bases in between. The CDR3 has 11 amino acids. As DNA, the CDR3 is TGTGCCAGCACCTCATGGAGTTCCCTCCACTTT. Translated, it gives CASTSWSSLHF.

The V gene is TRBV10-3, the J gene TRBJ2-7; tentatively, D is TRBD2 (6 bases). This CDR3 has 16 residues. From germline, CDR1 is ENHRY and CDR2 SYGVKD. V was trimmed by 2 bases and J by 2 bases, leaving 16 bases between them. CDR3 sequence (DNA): TGTGCCATCAGTGAGGAGGGACTCCCCGAGGCCTACGAGCAGTACTTC. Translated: CAISEEGLPEAYEQYF.

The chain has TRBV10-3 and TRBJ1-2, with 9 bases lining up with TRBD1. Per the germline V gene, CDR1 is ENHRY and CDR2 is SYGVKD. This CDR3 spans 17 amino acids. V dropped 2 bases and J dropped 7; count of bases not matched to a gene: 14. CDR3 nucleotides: TGTGCCATCAGTGAGGCTTGGACAGGGGCCCGAAGTGCTGGCTACACCTTC. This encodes CAISEAWTGARSAGYTF.

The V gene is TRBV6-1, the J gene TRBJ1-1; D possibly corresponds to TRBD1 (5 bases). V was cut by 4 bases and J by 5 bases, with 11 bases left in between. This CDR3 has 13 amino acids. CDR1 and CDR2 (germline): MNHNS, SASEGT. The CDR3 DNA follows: TGTGCCAGCAGTGCGATCCAGGGAACTGAAGCTTTCTTT. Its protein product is CASSAIQGTEAFF.

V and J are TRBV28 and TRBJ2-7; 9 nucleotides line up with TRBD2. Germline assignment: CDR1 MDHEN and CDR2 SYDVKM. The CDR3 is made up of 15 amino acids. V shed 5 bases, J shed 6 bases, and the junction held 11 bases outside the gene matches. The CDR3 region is CASSPASSGSGEQYF. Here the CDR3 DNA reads TGTGCCAGCAGTCCTGCAAGTAGCGGGAGTGGCGAGCAGTACTTC.

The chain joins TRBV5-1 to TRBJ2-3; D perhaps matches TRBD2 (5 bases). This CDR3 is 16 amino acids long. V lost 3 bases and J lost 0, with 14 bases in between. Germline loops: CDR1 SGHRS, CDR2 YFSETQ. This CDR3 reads CASSYLSGASTDTQYF. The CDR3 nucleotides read TGCGCCAGCAGCTATCTCAGCGGTGCTAGCACAGATACGCAGTATTTT.

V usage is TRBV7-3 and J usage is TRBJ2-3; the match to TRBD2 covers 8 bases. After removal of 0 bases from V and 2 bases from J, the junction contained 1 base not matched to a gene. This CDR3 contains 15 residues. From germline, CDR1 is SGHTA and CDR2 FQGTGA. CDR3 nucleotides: TGTGCCAGCAGCTTAACGGGACTAGACACAGATACGCAGTATTTT. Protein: CASSLTGLDTDTQYF.

CDR3 DNA sequence: TGTGCCAGCAGCCAACCAGAGAGACAGGGGGCAAAGGCGGTGGAGTTCTTC. Amino acids: CASSQPERQGAKAVEFF. V gene TRBV4-2 combines with J gene TRBJ2-1, with 10 bases lining up with TRBD1. After removal of 2 bases from V and 14 bases from J, the junction contained 18 bases not matched to a gene. CDR3 size: 17 residues. Germline V gene lookup returns CDR1 LGHNA and CDR2 YNFKEQ.

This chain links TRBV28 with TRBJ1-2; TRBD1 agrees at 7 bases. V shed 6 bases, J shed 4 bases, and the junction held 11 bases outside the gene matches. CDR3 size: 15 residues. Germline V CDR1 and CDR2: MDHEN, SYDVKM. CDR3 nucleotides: TGTGCCAGCAGGTTTTTTGCCTGGGACAGCTATGGCTACACCTTC. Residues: CASRFFAWDSYGYTF.

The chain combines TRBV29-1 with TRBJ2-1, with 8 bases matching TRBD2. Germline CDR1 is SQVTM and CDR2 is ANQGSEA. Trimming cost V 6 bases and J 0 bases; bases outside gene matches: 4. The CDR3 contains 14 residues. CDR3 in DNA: TGCAGCGTGTTAGCGGGGAGCTCCTACAATGAGCAGTTCTTC. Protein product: CSVLAGSSYNEQFF.

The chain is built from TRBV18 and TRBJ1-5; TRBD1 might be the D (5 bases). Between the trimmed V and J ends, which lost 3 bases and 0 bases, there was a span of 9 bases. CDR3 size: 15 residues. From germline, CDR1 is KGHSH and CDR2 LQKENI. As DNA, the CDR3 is TGTGCCAGCTCACCGCAGGGTTATAGCAATCAGCCCCAGCATTTT. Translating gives CASSPQGYSNQPQHF.

CDR3 nucleotides: TGTGCCAGTAGTATATCCAGTGACTATGGCTACACCTTC. It specifies CASSISSDYGYTF. The genes are TRBV19 and TRBJ1-2; D ambiguous. Germline-derived CDR1 and CDR2 are LNHDA and SQIVND (reference sequence). The CDR3 is 13 residues long. The V and J ends lost 2 bases and 3 bases respectively, with 7 bases between them.